The 24 T cell receptor beta chains reported below all come from one sample, sequenced in a study of shared clonotypes between healthy human individuals (TCRdb year 2020). Receptor amplification or capture employed the immunoSEQ multiplex PCR assay. TCRdb mirrors the immuneACCESS table, restricted to in-frame sequences. Some clones are absent from its copies; in checked studies, under half trace to an unresolved V gene, and the reason for the others is unknown. In all, the sample holds approximately 2.5 million clones, and around 90% of those were seen once. The ten largest account for about 0.13% of the sample. Sequencing was done on a sample of naive CD4+ T cells sorted from blood. The intended sense of this specimen's cell subset or site label: CD45RA+ positively selected. The receptor source for this set is a man younger than 35 in good health.

Comment on this clone: This same CDR3 is encoded by further DNA sequences in the sample. The chain recombines TRBV7-2 with TRBJ1-4, with D perhaps TRBD1 (6 bases). CDR3 size: 14 residues. V was cut by 2 bases and J by 3 bases, with 7 bases left in between. Germline V gene sequence: CDR1 SGHTA, CDR2 FQGNSA. The CDR3 DNA reads as TGTGCCAGCAGCTTAAGGACAGCTAATGAAAAACTGTTTTTT. As protein: CASSLRTANEKLFF.

The chain links TRBV2 to TRBJ2-2; 10 bases agree with TRBD1. Germline V gene lookup returns CDR1 SNHLY and CDR2 FYNNEI. V lost 5 bases and J lost 6; bases outside the gene matches: 6. This CDR3 has 15 amino acids. CDR3 region: CASSPGTGVAGELFF. CDR3 sequence (DNA): TGTGCCAGCAGTCCCGGGACAGGGGTCGCCGGGGAGCTGTTTTTT. Together with reference TRBV2 and TRBJ2-2, the CDR3 gives the full variable domain: EPEVTQTPSHQVTQMGQEVILRCVPISNHLYFYWYRQILGQKVEFLVSFYNNEISEKSEIFDDQFSVERPDGSNFTLKIRSTKLEDSAMYFCASSPGTGVAGELFFGEGSRLTVL.

DNA for the CDR3: TGTGCCAGCAGCCAAGTAAGAGGGGCTGAAGCTTTCTTT. Residues: CASSQVRGAEAFF. This chain connects TRBV14 to TRBJ1-1, with D maybe TRBD1 (5 bases). Germline V gives CDR1 SGHDN, CDR2 FVKESK. The CDR3 runs 13 residues. The ends were cut back, 1 base at V and 6 bases at J, with 9 bases in the middle. The complete variable domain, with remaining parts taken from reference TRBV14 and TRBJ1-1, reads EAGVTQFPSHSVIEKGQTVTLRCDPISGHDNLYWYRRVMGKEIKFLLHFVKESKQDESGMPNNRFLAERTGGTYSTLKVQPAELEDSGVYFCASSQVRGAEAFFGQGTRLTVV.

This chain uses TRBV9 with TRBJ2-1, with 12 bases fitting TRBD2. The V gene end was trimmed by 3 bases and the J gene end by 9 bases; junction bases not matched to a gene: 7. The CDR3 spans 15 residues. Germline V gives CDR1 SGDLS, CDR2 YYNGEE. Here the CDR3 reads CASSGTSGGFSEQFF. The CDR3 DNA reads TGTGCCAGCAGCGGTACTAGCGGGGGGTTTAGTGAGCAGTTCTTC. The variable domain in full, with the rest retrieved from reference TRBV9 and TRBJ2-1, is DSGVTQTPKHLITATGQRVTLRCSPRSGDLSVYWYQQSLDQGLQFLIQYYNGEERAKGNILERFSAQQFPDLHSELNLSSLELGDSALYFCASSGTSGGFSEQFFGPGTRLTVL.

This clone was counted between two and nine times. V gene TRBV9 combines with J gene TRBJ1-3, with a tentative D call TRBD1 (5 bases). The V and J ends lost 1 base and 4 bases respectively, with 12 bases between them. This CDR3 comprises 15 residues. From germline, CDR1 is SGDLS and CDR2 YYNGEE. CDR3 coding DNA: TGTGCCAGCAGCGTAACCGGGACGCCGGGAAACACCATATATTTT. Translation: CASSVTGTPGNTIYF.

Worth noting for this clone: In the same sample, other DNA sequences code for this CDR3. The V and J genes are TRBV6-5 and TRBJ2-2; D gene uncertain. The V gene's germline CDR1 is MNHEY and CDR2 SVGAGI. The length of the CDR3 is 12 residues. The ends were cut back, 4 bases at V and 3 bases at J, with 3 bases in the middle. The CDR3 DNA reads as TGTGCCAGCAGTTCGGACACCGGGGAGCTGTTTTTT. It encodes CASSSDTGELFF.

The chain uses TRBV27 and TRBJ2-1; D may be TRBD2 (6 bases). Trimming took 7 bases from V and 9 from J, leaving 19 bases between them. The CDR3 runs to 14 residues. CDR1 MNHEY and CDR2 SMNVEV come from the germline V gene (reference sequence). The CDR3 sequence is CASTQGGGRGEQFF. The DNA for the CDR3 is TGTGCCAGCACTCAGGGAGGCGGGCGAGGTGAGCAGTTCTTC.

The DNA of the CDR3 is TGTGCCAGCGGCTACAGGCACGAGCAGTACTTC. It codes for CASGYRHEQYF. This chain links TRBV25-1 with TRBJ2-7; TRBD1 is a possible D gene (5 bases). V lost 8 bases to trimming and J lost 5 bases, with 10 bases between them. Germline V CDR1 and CDR2: MGHDK, SYGVNS. This CDR3 has 11 residues.

The count of this clone is one. The chain is built from TRBV5-6 and TRBJ2-5, with a possible D match to TRBD2 (6 bases). This CDR3 contains 15 residues. V was clipped by 1 base and J by 5 bases, with 15 bases between them. The V gene's germline CDR1 is SGHDT and CDR2 YYEEEE. CDR3 protein: CASSLLSSVTETQYF. For the CDR3, the DNA is TGTGCCAGCAGCTTGTTATCTAGCGTGACGGAGACCCAGTACTTC.

The chain employs TRBV19 and TRBJ1-2; D is ambiguous. Germline-derived CDR1 and CDR2 are LNHDA and SQIVND (reference sequence). V dropped 4 bases and J dropped 4 bases, with 7 bases sitting between them. CDR3 length equals 12 residues. The CDR3 loop reads CASSRSLYGYTF. The CDR3 DNA sequence: TGTGCCAGTAGTAGGTCACTCTATGGCTACACCTTC.

The chain recombines TRBV4-1 with TRBJ2-3, with 14 nucleotides matching TRBD2. V dropped 3 bases and J dropped 6; count of bases not matched to a gene: 5. The CDR3 has 16 residues. Germline CDR1 and CDR2: MGHRA and YSYEKL. This CDR3 reads CASSQGLAGVTDTQYF. The CDR3 DNA sequence: TGCGCCAGCAGCCAGGGACTAGCGGGAGTTACGGATACGCAGTATTTT.

The genes are TRBV28 and TRBJ2-2; D possibly corresponds to TRBD2 (5 bases). Trimming cost V 7 bases and J 7 bases, with 19 bases left between them. CDR3 length: 15 amino acids. The germline gives CDR1 MDHEN, CDR2 SYDVKM. The CDR3 DNA is TGTGCCAGCACCACAAGACCGGGGTCGGGCGGGGAGCTGTTTTTT. Its translation is CASTTRPGSGGELFF.

This sequence joins TRBV6-1 and TRBJ2-7, with a possible D match to TRBD2 (5 bases). V was pared by 1 base and J by 6 bases, with 10 bases between. Looked up from germline, CDR1 is MNHNS and CDR2 is SASEGT. The CDR3 runs 13 residues. The CDR3, as DNA: TGTGCCAGCAGTGAAGTTTCGGGGTTCGAGCAGTACTTC. It codes for CASSEVSGFEQYF.

The V call is TRBV7-8, the J call TRBJ2-7; possibly TRBD2 for D (5 bases). The CDR3 consists of 17 residues. Germline loops: CDR1 SGHVS, CDR2 FQNEAQ. V lost 4 bases and J lost 4, with 23 bases in between. The DNA for the CDR3 is TGTGCCAGCAGCTCCCGCCCCCTAGCAAGTATGGCTTACGAGCAGTACTTC. Protein sequence: CASSSRPLASMAYEQYF.

CDR3 protein: CASSQTGSGGTDTQYF. For the CDR3, the DNA is TGTGCCAGCAGCCAAACGGGGAGCGGGGGTACAGATACGCAGTATTTT. This chain joins TRBV4-2 and TRBJ2-3; 8 bases are a match to TRBD2. The length of the CDR3 is 16 residues. The V gene's germline CDR1 is LGHNA and CDR2 YNFKEQ. The V gene end was trimmed by 2 bases and the J gene end by 3 bases; junction bases not matched to a gene: 7.

The genes are TRBV2 and TRBJ2-7, with D perhaps matching TRBD2 (6 bases). V shed 6 bases and J shed 3 bases, with 15 bases lying between them. Looked up from germline, CDR1 is SNHLY and CDR2 is FYNNEI. The CDR3 is made up of 14 amino acids. The CDR3 protein is CASRRDSGRYEQYF. CDR3 nucleotides: TGTGCCAGCAGGAGGGACTCCGGTCGCTACGAGCAGTACTTC.

V and J are TRBV15 and TRBJ2-7; 9 bases map to TRBD1. The CDR3 is 14 residues long. Trimming removed 6 bases from V and 7 bases from J; junction bases left unmatched: 10. Germline V gene sequence: CDR1 LNHNV, CDR2 YYDKDF (reference sequence). This CDR3 is CATRATGGDGEQYF. In nucleotides, the CDR3 is TGTGCCACCAGGGCTACAGGGGGCGACGGGGAGCAGTACTTC. The full variable domain, its missing parts supplied by reference TRBV15 and TRBJ2-7, is DAMVIQNPRYQVTQFGKPVTLSCSQTLNHNVMYWYQQKSSQAPKLLFHYYDKDFNNEADTPDNFQSRRPNTSFCFLDIRSPGLGDTAMYLCATRATGGDGEQYFGPGTRLTVT.

This chain connects TRBV5-1 to TRBJ2-3, with D unresolved. Germline V gives CDR1 SGHRS, CDR2 YFSETQ. V gave up 0 bases and J gave up 0 bases, with 14 bases separating them. The CDR3 totals 17 residues. The chain's CDR3 is CASSLASVSTSTDTQYF. The DNA of the CDR3 is TGCGCCAGCAGCTTGGCATCAGTCTCGACTAGCACAGATACGCAGTATTTT. Full variable domain (rest looked up from reference TRBV5-1 and TRBJ2-3): KAGVTQTPRYLIKTRGQQVTLSCSPISGHRSVSWYQQTPGQGLQFLFEYFSETQRNKGNFPGRFSGRQFSNSRSEMNVSTLELGDSALYLCASSLASVSTSTDTQYFGPGTRLTVL.

The CDR3 DNA sequence: TGTGCCAGCAGTCGTACCGGGACTAGCCGCACAGATACGCAGTATTTT. This encodes CASSRTGTSRTDTQYF. V usage is TRBV5-6 and J usage is TRBJ2-3; 9 bases match TRBD2. The CDR3 runs to 16 residues. The V gene's germline CDR1 is SGHDT and CDR2 YYEEEE. The ends lost 5 bases at V and 1 base at J; junction bases unmatched: 8. The full variable domain, rest sourced from reference TRBV5-6 and TRBJ2-3, is DAGVTQSPTHLIKTRGQQVTLRCSPKSGHDTVSWYQQALGQGPQFIFQYYEEEERQRGNFPDRFSGHQFPNYSSELNVNALLLGDSALYLCASSRTGTSRTDTQYFGPGTRLTVL.

In this sample, this clone turned up once. V usage is TRBV5-1 and J usage is TRBJ2-6, with TRBD1 matching over 8 bases. Germline CDR1 and CDR2: SGHRS and YFSETQ. The CDR3 totals 20 residues. After removal of 0 bases from V and 3 bases from J, the junction contained 14 bases not matched to a gene. CDR3 protein: CASSLDRGSSRIGGANVLTF. CDR3 DNA: TGCGCCAGCAGCTTGGACAGGGGGTCTTCCCGGATCGGTGGGGCCAACGTCCTGACTTTC.

The chain combines TRBV5-8 with TRBJ2-3; 10 bases are shared with TRBD1. CDR1 and CDR2 (germline): SGHTS, YDEGEE. This CDR3 contains 15 residues. The junction had 5 bases not matched to a gene; V was cut back by 3 bases and J by 4 bases. CDR3 DNA: TGTGCCAGCAGCTGGGGGACAGGGGTGGCAGATACGCAGTATTTT. It is translated as CASSWGTGVADTQYF.

DNA of the CDR3: TGTGCCAGCAGTTCCACCAGTAGCAATCAGCCCCAGCATTTT. Translating it yields CASSSTSSNQPQHF. This chain connects TRBV7-9 to TRBJ1-5; D unclear. Trimming left V 6 bases short and J 0 bases short, with 9 bases between. The germline V gene encodes CDR1 SEHNR and CDR2 FQNEAQ (reference sequence). This CDR3 contains 14 residues.

CDR3 in DNA: TGCGCCAGCAGCCAAGAGAGGGGCGGCACTGAAGCTTTCTTT. It specifies CASSQERGGTEAFF. The V gene is TRBV4-3, the J gene TRBJ1-1, with D possibly matching TRBD1 (5 bases). Trimming removed 0 bases from V and 4 bases from J, with 9 bases in between. Germline V gene sequence: CDR1 LGHNA, CDR2 YSLEER. The CDR3 is made up of 14 amino acids.

Comment on this clone: The identical CDR3 is also encoded by other nucleotide sequences in the sample. The chain joins TRBV5-1 to TRBJ2-2, with 7 bases matching TRBD1. Looked up from germline, CDR1 is SGHRS and CDR2 is YFSETQ. V dropped 4 bases and J dropped 0; count of bases not matched to a gene: 3. CDR3 length: 15 residues. CDR3 sequence: CASSLTGTNTGELFF. The CDR3 DNA reads TGCGCCAGCAGCCTGACAGGGACGAACACCGGGGAGCTGTTTTTT.